This T cell receptor beta chain was sequenced in a study of blood T cells in healthy people across ages. This clonotype was counted only a few times. V lost 2 bases, J lost 2 bases, and 11 bases lay in between. In germline, CDR1 is MDHEN, CDR2 SYDVKM. There are 15 residues in the CDR3. The authors ran a second PCR of roughly 6 to 12 cycles using a sample-barcoded 5' primer and a J-beta primer mix. TCRdb analysed the 5' RACE reads with MiXCR anew, one entry per CDR3 protein. Counted here are roughly 1.7 million distinct CDR3 sequences, around 36% occurring once; the ten biggest clones make up about 10%.

The chain is built from TRBV28 and TRBJ2-3; tentatively, D is TRBD1 or TRBD2 (6 bases each). The sample consisted of blood. The clonotype originates from a woman in her twenties or thirties in good health. The CDR3 sequence is CASSLEGGLTDTQYF. CDR3 coding DNA: TGTGCCAGCAGTTTAGAGGGGGGTCTCACAGATACGCAGTATTTT.